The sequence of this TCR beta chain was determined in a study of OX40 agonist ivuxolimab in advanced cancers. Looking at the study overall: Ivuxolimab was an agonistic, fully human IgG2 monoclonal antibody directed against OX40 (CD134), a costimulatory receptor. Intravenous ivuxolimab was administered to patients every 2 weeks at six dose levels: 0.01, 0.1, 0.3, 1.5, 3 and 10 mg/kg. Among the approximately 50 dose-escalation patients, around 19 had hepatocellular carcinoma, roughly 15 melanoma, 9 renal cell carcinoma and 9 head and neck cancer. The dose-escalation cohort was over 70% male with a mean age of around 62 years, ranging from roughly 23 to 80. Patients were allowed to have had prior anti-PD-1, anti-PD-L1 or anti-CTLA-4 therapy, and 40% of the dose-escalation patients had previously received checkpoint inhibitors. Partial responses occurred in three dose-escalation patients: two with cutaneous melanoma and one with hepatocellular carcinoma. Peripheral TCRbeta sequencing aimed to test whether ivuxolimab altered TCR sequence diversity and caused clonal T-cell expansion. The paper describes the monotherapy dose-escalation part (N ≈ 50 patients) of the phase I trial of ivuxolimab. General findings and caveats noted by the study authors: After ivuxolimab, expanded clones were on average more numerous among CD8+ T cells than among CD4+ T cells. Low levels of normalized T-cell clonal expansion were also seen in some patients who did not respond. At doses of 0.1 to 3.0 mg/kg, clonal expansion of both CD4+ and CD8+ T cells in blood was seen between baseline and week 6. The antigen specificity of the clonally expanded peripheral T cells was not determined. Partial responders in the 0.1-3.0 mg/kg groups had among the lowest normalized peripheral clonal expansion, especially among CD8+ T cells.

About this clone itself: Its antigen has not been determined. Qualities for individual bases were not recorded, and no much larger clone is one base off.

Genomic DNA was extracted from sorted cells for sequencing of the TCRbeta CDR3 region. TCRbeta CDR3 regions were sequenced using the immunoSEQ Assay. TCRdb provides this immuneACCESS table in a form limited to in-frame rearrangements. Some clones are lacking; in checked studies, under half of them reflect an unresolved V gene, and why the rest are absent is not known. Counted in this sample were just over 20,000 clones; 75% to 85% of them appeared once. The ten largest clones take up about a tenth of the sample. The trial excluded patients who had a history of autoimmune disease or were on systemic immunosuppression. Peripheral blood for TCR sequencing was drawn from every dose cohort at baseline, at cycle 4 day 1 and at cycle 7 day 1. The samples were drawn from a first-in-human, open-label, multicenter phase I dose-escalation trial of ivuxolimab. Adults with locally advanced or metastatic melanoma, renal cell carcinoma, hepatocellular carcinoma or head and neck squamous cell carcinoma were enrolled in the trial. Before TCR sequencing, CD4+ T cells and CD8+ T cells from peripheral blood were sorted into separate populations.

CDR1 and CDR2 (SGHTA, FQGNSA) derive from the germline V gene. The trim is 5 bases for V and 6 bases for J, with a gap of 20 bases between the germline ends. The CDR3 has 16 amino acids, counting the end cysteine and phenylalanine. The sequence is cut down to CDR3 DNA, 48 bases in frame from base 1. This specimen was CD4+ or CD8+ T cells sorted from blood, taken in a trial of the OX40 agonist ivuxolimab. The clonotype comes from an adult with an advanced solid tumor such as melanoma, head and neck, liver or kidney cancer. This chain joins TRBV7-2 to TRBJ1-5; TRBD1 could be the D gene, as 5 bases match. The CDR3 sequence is CASSPTWGGEGQPQHF. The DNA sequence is TGTGCCAGCAGCCCGACCTGGGGGGGTGAGGGTCAGCCCCAGCATTTT. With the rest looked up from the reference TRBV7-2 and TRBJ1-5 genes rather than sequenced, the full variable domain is GAGVSQSPSNKVTEKGKDVELRCDPISGHTALYWYRQSLGQGLEFLIYFQGNSAPDKSGLPSDRFSAERTGGSVSTLTIQRTQQEDSAVYLCASSPTWGGEGQPQHFGDGTRLSIL.